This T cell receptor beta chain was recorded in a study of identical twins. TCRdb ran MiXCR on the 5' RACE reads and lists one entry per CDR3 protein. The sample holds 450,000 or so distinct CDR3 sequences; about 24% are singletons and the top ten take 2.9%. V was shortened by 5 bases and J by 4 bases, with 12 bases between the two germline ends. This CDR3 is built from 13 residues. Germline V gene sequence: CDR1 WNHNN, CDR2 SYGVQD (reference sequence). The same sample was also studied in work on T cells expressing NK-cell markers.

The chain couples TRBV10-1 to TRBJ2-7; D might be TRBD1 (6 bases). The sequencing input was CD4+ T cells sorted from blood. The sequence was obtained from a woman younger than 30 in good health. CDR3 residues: CASSPGTQYEQYF. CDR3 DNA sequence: TGCGCCAGCAGTCCCGGGACACAATACGAGCAGTACTTC.